The present TCR beta chain was sequenced within a study of ipilimumab plus nivolumab after autologous stem cell transplantation. Turning to the study itself: The myeloma cohort included high-risk transplant-naive patients and patients relapsing within 3 years of a first autologous transplant.

Sequencing used immunoSEQ multiplex PCR; TCRdb keeps in-frame clones, though not all of them. The sample lists 37,000 or so clones; around 92% were seen once. Comment on this clone: No antigen is known for it.

V lost 5 bases, J lost 6 bases, and 12 bases stayed unmatched. Germline V lookup: CDR1 SEHNR, CDR2 FQNEAQ (reference sequence). There are 15 residues in the CDR3. Study-level points and caveats: The authors say TCR, Treg and microbiome findings warrant further study.

Ipilimumab, 1 mg/kg, started 14 to 28 days after autologous transplant. The chain has TRBV7-9 and TRBJ1-1, with 7 nucleotides matching TRBD1. Specimen: PBMCs, collected in a trial of ipilimumab plus nivolumab as post-transplant consolidation. The source of this sequence is a male donor with multiple myeloma. The CDR3 loop is CASSPNPTGTAEAFF. In DNA, the CDR3 is TGTGCCAGCAGCCCTAATCCGACCGGGACAGCTGAAGCTTTCTTT.